Below, one TCR beta chain is given with its context. Its antigen remains unknown. Use of 60 Vbeta and 13 Jbeta primers characterized the PCR. This table comes from immunoSEQ multiplex PCR, and its TCRdb copy is limited to in-frame clones, with some not included. The table shows some 130,000 clones, with over 60% occurring only once. CDR1 and CDR2 from the germline V gene are SNHLY and FYNNEI. V shed 6 bases, J shed 9 bases, and the junction held 5 bases outside the gene matches. The CDR3 is 13 amino acids. These data originate in a study of cytomegalovirus exposure and HLA in healthy donors. Study observations and caveats: An assumption of roughly uniform sequencing depth across donors underlay the presence/absence analyses.

The source material was PBMCs. The receptor comes from a man in his late teens or twenties in good health and CMV-seronegative. The V call is TRBV2, the J call TRBJ1-6; TRBD1 agrees at 7 bases. The CDR3 sequence: CASSQTGPSPLHF. The CDR3 DNA follows: TGTGCCAGCAGCCAGACAGGGCCTTCACCCCTCCACTTT.